These 20 T cell receptor beta chains were sequenced from one sample in a study of blood T cell repertoires in COVID-19. Measured with immunoSEQ multiplex PCR; TCRdb has only the in-frame clones, and not every one. The sample carries 270,000 or so clones, approximately 84% recorded once. Source material: peripheral blood. The origin of the receptors is a human donor with COVID-19, enrolled during active disease. The donor label of this sample is uncertain.

This chain links TRBV7-2 with TRBJ2-5; maybe TRBD2 (5 bases). Germline V CDR1 and CDR2: SGHTA, FQGNSA. Trimming left V 5 bases short and J 1 base short, with 14 bases between. The CDR3 runs 15 residues. CDR3 bases: TGTGCCAGCAGCCCGGAAATGGGGAGCCAAGAGACCCAGTACTTC. Encoded protein: CASSPEMGSQETQYF.

The V gene is TRBV28, the J gene TRBJ1-2; D is perhaps TRBD1 (6 bases). Germline values: CDR1 MDHEN, CDR2 SYDVKM. With 3 bases removed from V and 5 bases from J, the gap between germline ends came to 13 bases. The CDR3 loop spans 14 amino acids. CDR3 coding DNA: TGTGCCAGCAGTTTGGGGACAACGACTTATGGCTACACCTTC. Its translation: CASSLGTTTYGYTF.

V gene TRBV27 combines with J gene TRBJ2-5, with a tentative D call TRBD1 (6 bases). The CDR3 is 11 residues long. The germline V gene has CDR1 MNHEY and CDR2 SMNVEV (reference sequence). The CDR3 DNA sequence: TGTGCTACGCAGGGGATTGGGACCCAGTACTTC. This encodes CATQGIGTQYF.

This CDR3 reads CASSANYEQYF. CDR3 bases: TGTGCCAGCAGCGCAAACTACGAGCAGTACTTC. This chain links TRBV9 with TRBJ2-7; D remains ambiguous. Germline CDR1 is SGDLS and CDR2 is YYNGEE. Trimming took off 3 bases at V and 3 bases at J, with 4 bases between the two ends. The CDR3 is made up of 11 amino acids.

In its sample, this clone was seen once. The V gene is TRBV11-2, the J gene TRBJ2-2, with 8 bases that match TRBD2. CDR3 length: 14 residues. After removal of 0 bases from V and 6 bases from J, the junction contained 0 bases not matched to a gene. CDR1 is SGHAT and CDR2 is FQNNGV in the germline V gene. The CDR3 sequence is CASSLERGAGELFF. For the CDR3, the DNA is TGTGCCAGCAGCTTAGAGCGGGGGGCCGGGGAGCTGTTTTTT.

The chain carries TRBV27 and TRBJ1-2, with 9 bases aligning to TRBD1. This CDR3 has 15 amino acids. CDR1 is MNHEY and CDR2 is SMNVEV in the germline V gene (reference sequence). V trimming: 7 bases; J trimming: 4 bases; junction bases outside the gene matches: 10. CDR3: CASTLYSDRGYGYTF. The CDR3 bases are TGTGCCAGCACCCTTTATTCGGACAGGGGCTATGGCTACACCTTC.

This chain joins TRBV2 and TRBJ1-5; the D is unclear. CDR3 length equals 15 residues. The ends were cut back, 0 bases at V and 4 bases at J, with 10 bases in the middle. Looked up from germline, CDR1 is SNHLY and CDR2 is FYNNEI. The CDR3 DNA reads as TGTGCCAGCAGTGAAGCTTCTAGAGGAAATCAGCCCCAGCATTTT. This sequence encodes CASSEASRGNQPQHF.

This clone showed up just once. The chain is built from TRBV19 and TRBJ1-1; 8 bases are a match to TRBD1. The CDR3 is 17 amino acids. The junction had 14 bases not matched to a gene; V was cut back by 6 bases and J by 2 bases. Germline assignment: CDR1 LNHDA and CDR2 SQIVND (reference sequence). This CDR3 is CASRTGTGGRKNTEAFF. CDR3 nucleotides: TGTGCCAGTAGGACCGGGACAGGCGGTCGGAAAAACACTGAAGCTTTCTTT.

V usage is TRBV7-3 and J usage is TRBJ2-6; 7 positions match TRBD1. The CDR3 is made up of 18 amino acids. From germline, CDR1 is SGHTA and CDR2 FQGTGA. V gave up 4 bases and J gave up 0 bases; unmatched junction bases: 9. The CDR3 DNA is TGTGCCAGCAGCTCATATGGGGGACAGATCTCTGGGGCCAACGTCCTGACTTTC. It yields the protein CASSSYGGQISGANVLTF.

This clone occurred once. The chain employs TRBV5-4 and TRBJ2-7, with D unresolved. V lost 2 bases to trimming and J lost 0 bases, with 12 bases between them. Germline V CDR1 and CDR2: SGHNT, YYREEE (reference sequence). This CDR3 is 15 amino acids long. CDR3 bases: TGTGCCAGCAGCTTAGAGCTCCGGAGCTCCTACGAGCAGTACTTC. Protein sequence: CASSLELRSSYEQYF.

V usage is TRBV4-1 and J usage is TRBJ2-7, with 8 bases lining up with TRBD1. The CDR3 covers 14 residues. The germline gives CDR1 MGHRA, CDR2 YSYEKL. With 0 bases clipped from V and 6 bases from J, the junction kept 4 bases outside the gene matches. The CDR3 nucleotides are TGCGCCAGCAGCCAAGAACCCAGGGGGCGCGAGCAGTACTTC. This translates into CASSQEPRGREQYF.

The chain combines TRBV29-1 with TRBJ2-7; D is possibly TRBD2 (5 bases). Germline V gene data show CDR1 as SQVTM and CDR2 as ANQGSEA. This CDR3 is 14 amino acids long. Trimming stripped 4 bases from V and 0 bases from J, with 13 bases between. Here the CDR3 reads CSVVGRVSSYEQYF. The DNA for the CDR3 is TGCAGCGTTGTAGGGCGGGTGAGCTCCTACGAGCAGTACTTC.

This chain links TRBV27 with TRBJ1-2, with D uncertain. This CDR3 has 15 amino acids. Deletions cut 5 bases from V and 4 bases from J, with 17 bases between. Per the germline V gene, CDR1 is MNHEY and CDR2 is SMNVEV (reference sequence). DNA of the CDR3: TGTGCCAGCAGTCCAGACTTCCTACCCATCTATGGCTACACCTTC. Its translation is CASSPDFLPIYGYTF.

The chain carries TRBV7-3 and TRBJ2-1; perhaps TRBD2 as D (6 bases). The CDR3 totals 17 residues. Per germline, CDR1 SGHTA and CDR2 FQGTGA. Deletions cut 5 bases from V and 8 bases from J, with 25 bases between. CDR3: CASSGPPGSGLSDEQFF. CDR3 sequence (DNA): TGTGCCAGCAGCGGGCCCCCAGGGAGCGGGCTTAGCGATGAGCAGTTCTTC.

This clone has at least ten counts. J is TRBJ2-2 and V is TRBV7-3; tentative D call: TRBD1 (6 bases). The V end lost 4 bases, the J end lost 4 bases, and 16 bases lay between the germline ends. Germline V gene sequence: CDR1 SGHTA, CDR2 FQGTGA. This CDR3 has 16 residues. CDR3 DNA: TGTGCCAGCAGCTACAGGGTCCAGGAGCTCACCGGGGAGCTGTTTTTT. Amino acids: CASSYRVQELTGELFF.

V is TRBV7-9 and J is TRBJ1-5, with D possibly being TRBD1 (5 bases). Trimming left V 5 bases short and J 3 bases short, with 20 bases between. Germline loops: CDR1 SEHNR, CDR2 FQNEAQ (reference sequence). The CDR3 has 17 residues. This CDR3 is CASSPYGGTKYNQPQHF. The CDR3, as DNA: TGTGCCAGCAGCCCTTACGGGGGAACTAAATACAATCAGCCCCAGCATTTT. The complete variable domain, with remaining parts taken from reference TRBV7-9 and TRBJ1-5, reads DTGVSQNPRHKITKRGQNVTFRCDPISEHNRLYWYRQTLGQGPEFLTYFQNEAQLEKSRLLSDRFSAERPKGSFSTLEIQRTEQGDSAMYLCASSPYGGTKYNQPQHFGDGTRLSIL.

This chain joins TRBV7-8 and TRBJ1-1, with D tentatively TRBD1 (6 bases). The CDR3 is made up of 13 amino acids. V was trimmed by 2 bases and J by 4 bases, leaving 8 bases between them. The V gene's germline CDR1 is SGHVS and CDR2 FQNEAQ. CDR3 loop: CASSLTGSTEAFF. The CDR3 DNA is TGTGCCAGCAGCTTAACAGGGTCCACTGAAGCTTTCTTT.

The chain uses TRBV28 and TRBJ1-6; 7 bases fit TRBD1. Unmatched junction bases numbered 1, after V lost 5 bases and J lost 9 bases. Germline CDR1 is MDHEN and CDR2 is SYDVKM. CDR3 length equals 12 residues. The DNA for the CDR3 is TGTGCCAGCAGTCCAGGGGGTTCACCCCTCCACTTT. Its protein is CASSPGGSPLHF.

This clone was found a few times. The chain has TRBV5-1 and TRBJ2-2, with 10 bases matching TRBD1. The junction had 4 bases not matched to a gene; V was cut back by 1 base and J by 7 bases. Per the germline V gene, CDR1 is SGHRS and CDR2 is YFSETQ. The length of the CDR3 is 15 residues. The CDR3 loop reads CASSLRQGADGELFF. Here the CDR3 DNA reads TGCGCCAGCAGCTTGCGACAGGGGGCTGACGGGGAGCTGTTTTTT.

The chain links TRBV5-5 to TRBJ1-5; tentative D call: TRBD1 (5 bases). V was clipped by 8 bases and J by 7 bases, with 19 bases between them. Looked up from germline, CDR1 is SGHKS and CDR2 is YYEKEE (reference sequence). CDR3 length equals 14 residues. Written as DNA, the CDR3 is TGTGCCAGACGCGGGAGGAGGGGCGTACAGCCCCAGCATTTT. Amino acids: CARRGRRGVQPQHF.